This TCR beta chain was identified in a study of blood T cell repertoires in COVID-19. About the research overall: There were acute and convalescent COVID-19 samples, and they came from the United States, Italy and Spain.

Source study methods: Scientists estimated how many nucleated cells there were by amplifying reference gene primers. Clones were read by immunoSEQ multiplex PCR, and TCRdb kept only the in-frame ones, dropping some. V, J and clone size were drawn from that table, and D and trimming were deduced from the DNA. The sample records 150,000 or so clones, about 80% being singletons. The CDR3 loop spans 16 amino acids. Germline V CDR1 and CDR2: SGHNT, YYREEE (reference sequence). V shed 4 bases and J 3 bases; nucleotides not matched to a gene: 10. This clone was seen only a few times. The clonotype originates from an elderly woman with acute or convalescent COVID-19. Source material: peripheral blood. The V and J genes are TRBV5-4 and TRBJ2-3; 8 bases match TRBD2. The CDR3 DNA sequence: TGTGCCAGCAGCCCCTCCGGGACTAGGAGTACAGATACGCAGTATTTT. Protein sequence: CASSPSGTRSTDTQYF.